This section outlines one T cell receptor beta chain sequence together with its context. The count of this clonotype is one. Its antigen is unknown. One junction end does not reproduce the germline sequence, and a read error may be involved. TCR cDNA was made using 5'RACE template switching, a step that added a universal primer site and unique molecular identifiers. Priming for cDNA synthesis came from both the TCR alpha and TCR beta constant segments. Two PCR steps were used to amplify libraries, with sample barcodes and sequencing adapters being added in the second step. Sequencing of libraries was done on Illumina HiSeq 2500 (2x100 bp) or NovaSeq (2x150 bp). The original pipeline was this. Demultiplexing of reads and collapsing into UMI consensus sequences were performed with MIGEC, and V(D)J alignment was carried out with MiXCR. Vaccine-responding clonotypes were defined with edgeR using replicate PBMC samples, requiring FDR below 0.01 and a log2 fold change above 5 up to day 15. CD4 or CD8 identity was assigned to each bulk clonotype according to whether the clonotype was present at higher abundance in the sequenced CD4 repertoire or the sequenced CD8 repertoire. TCRdb ran its own pipeline on the public reads, namely fastp trimming at Q25 and MiXCR clone calling, and kept in-frame beta chains. Entries that share a CDR3 protein sequence are merged under the most common genes and DNA. For this entry, the V and J calls and clone size follow TCRdb and not the study's own pipeline. The table for this sample lists over 150,000 distinct CDR3 sequences; around 7.3% of them were counted only once. 2.5% of the sample lies in the top ten.

This sample is part of a study of T cells after yellow fever vaccination (dated by TCRdb to the late 2010s). With regard to the full study: The SMART-Seq v4 Ultra Low Input RNA kit was used to prepare libraries from fractions with low cell numbers. To track T-cell clones before and after primary and booster YFV17D yellow fever vaccination, bulk TCR alpha and beta repertoires were sequenced longitudinally. The cohort comprised two healthy male donors, one aged 18 to 29 and one aged 30 to 40 years. Bulk PBMC replicates and cell subsets were isolated from blood drawn at multiple timepoints before and after both primary and secondary immunization. General conclusions and limits of the study: A small share of clonotypes was detected in both CD4 and CD8 compartments, with the overlap likely arising from convergent recombination. Computational filtering was needed because FACS-sorted repertoires could contain abundant contaminating clonotypes from the bulk population. Compared with the primary T-cell response, the secondary T-cell response was weaker but faster, peaking on day 5 rather than day 15. After the booster, most of the clones that had expanded following primary vaccination were detected again (just under 97% of CD4 and around nine tenths of CD8), which suggests that memory was broadly maintained. Because only a couple of donors were included in the study, the extent to which the findings can be generalized is limited.

The germline V gene yields SGHRS for CDR1 and YFSETQ for CDR2. Taken from cysteine to phenylalanine, the CDR3 has 13 residues. Left in the record is the CDR3 DNA by itself, 39 bases read in frame from the first base. The treatment or condition label for this specimen denotes: live attenuated yellow fever vaccine strain. PBMCs were isolated from peripheral blood using a standard Ficoll-Paque protocol. Dynabeads CD4 and CD8 positive selection kits were used to isolate the CD4 and CD8 T-cell fractions. TriZol was used to extract RNA from bulk PBMCs, from CD4 and CD8 fractions, and from dextramer-positive and dextramer-negative fractions.

The chain is encoded by TRBV5-1 joined to TRBJ1-2; no D segment can be confidently identified. This clonotype originated in a man between 18 and 29 years old who received the YFV17D yellow fever vaccine. The sample consisted of CD4+ T cells sorted from PBMCs, taken less than 6 days after the first yellow fever vaccination. The DNA reads TGCGCCAGCAGCTCGGACCTCGGATATGTCTACACCTTC. It translates to CASSSDLGYVYTF.